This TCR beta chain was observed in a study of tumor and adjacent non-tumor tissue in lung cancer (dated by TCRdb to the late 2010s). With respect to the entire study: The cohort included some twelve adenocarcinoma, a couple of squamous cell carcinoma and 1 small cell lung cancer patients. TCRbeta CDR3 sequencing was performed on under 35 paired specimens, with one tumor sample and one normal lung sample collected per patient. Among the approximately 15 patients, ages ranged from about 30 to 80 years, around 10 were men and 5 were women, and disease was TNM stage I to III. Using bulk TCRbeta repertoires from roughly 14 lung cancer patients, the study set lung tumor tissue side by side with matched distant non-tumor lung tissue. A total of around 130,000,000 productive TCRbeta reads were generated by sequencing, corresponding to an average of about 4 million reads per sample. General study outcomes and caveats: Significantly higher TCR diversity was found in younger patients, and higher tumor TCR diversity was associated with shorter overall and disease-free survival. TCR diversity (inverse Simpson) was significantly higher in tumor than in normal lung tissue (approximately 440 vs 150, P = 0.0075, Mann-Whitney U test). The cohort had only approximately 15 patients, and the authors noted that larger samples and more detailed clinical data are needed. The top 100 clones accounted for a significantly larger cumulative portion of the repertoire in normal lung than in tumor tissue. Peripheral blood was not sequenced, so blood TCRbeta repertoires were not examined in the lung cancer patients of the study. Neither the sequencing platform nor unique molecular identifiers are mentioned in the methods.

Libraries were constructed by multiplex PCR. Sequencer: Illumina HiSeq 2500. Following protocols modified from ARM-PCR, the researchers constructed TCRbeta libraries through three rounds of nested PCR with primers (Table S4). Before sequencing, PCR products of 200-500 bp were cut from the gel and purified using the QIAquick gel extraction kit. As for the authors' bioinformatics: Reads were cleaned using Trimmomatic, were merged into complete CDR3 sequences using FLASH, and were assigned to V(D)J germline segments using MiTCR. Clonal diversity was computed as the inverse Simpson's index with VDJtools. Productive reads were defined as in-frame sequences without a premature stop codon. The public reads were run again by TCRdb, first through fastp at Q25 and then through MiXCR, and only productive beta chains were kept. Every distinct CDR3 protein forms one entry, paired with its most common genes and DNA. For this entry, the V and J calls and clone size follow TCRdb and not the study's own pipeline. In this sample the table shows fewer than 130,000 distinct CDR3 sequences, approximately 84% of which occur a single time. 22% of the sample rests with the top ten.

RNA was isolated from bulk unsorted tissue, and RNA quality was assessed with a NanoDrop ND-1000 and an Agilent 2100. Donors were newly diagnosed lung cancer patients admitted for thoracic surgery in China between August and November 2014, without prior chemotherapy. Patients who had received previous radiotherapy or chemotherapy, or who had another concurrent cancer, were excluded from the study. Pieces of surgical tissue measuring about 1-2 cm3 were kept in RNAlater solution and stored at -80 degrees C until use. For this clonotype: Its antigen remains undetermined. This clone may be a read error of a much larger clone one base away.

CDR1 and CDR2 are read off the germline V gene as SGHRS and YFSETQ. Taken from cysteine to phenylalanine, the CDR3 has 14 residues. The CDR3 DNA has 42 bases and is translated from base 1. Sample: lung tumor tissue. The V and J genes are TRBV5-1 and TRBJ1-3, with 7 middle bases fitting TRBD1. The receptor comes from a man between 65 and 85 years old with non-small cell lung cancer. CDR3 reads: CANSRGQLGNTIYF. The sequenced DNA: TGCGCCAACAGCAGGGGACAGCTGGGAAACACCATATATTTT.